Listed here is a single T cell receptor (beta chain). The ends were cut back, 6 bases at V and 3 bases at J, with 14 bases in the middle. The CDR3 consists of 15 residues. From germline, CDR1 is SNHLY and CDR2 FYNNEI. The data belong to a study of control samples from healthy donors and cancer patients. Only in-frame clones appear in the TCRdb table, and some are missing; sequencing was by immunoSEQ multiplex PCR. The sample carries roughly 86,000 clones, roughly 89% recorded once. The chain uses TRBV2 and TRBJ2-2, with TRBD2 as a possible D gene (7 bases). The sequence came from a man aged 25-45 years in good health. Material: blood. The CDR3 reads CASRKGGGDTGELFF. CDR3 nucleotides: TGTGCCAGCAGGAAAGGGGGGGGCGACACCGGGGAGCTGTTTTTT.